This T cell receptor beta chain was captured by sequencing in a study of blood T cell repertoires in COVID-19. Study details: Whether acute or convalescent, the COVID-19 samples came from the United States, Italy and Spain.

From germline, CDR1 is SEHNR and CDR2 FQNEAQ (reference sequence). The CDR3 has 15 amino acids. V lost 5 bases, J lost 5 bases, and 8 bases stayed unmatched. Authors' data handling: Reference gene primer amplification in the assay estimated nucleated cell counts. Repertoires were generated with immunoSEQ multiplex PCR, while TCRdb's copy carries only in-frame clones and drops some. V, J and clone size are those of that table, while D and trimming were read from the DNA. Among roughly 100,000 clones listed, more than 80% were seen once. The sequenced sample was peripheral blood. The receptor was isolated from a man between 60 and 75 years old with acute or convalescent COVID-19. The V gene is TRBV7-9, the J gene TRBJ2-5; 10 nucleotides agree with TRBD2. CDR3 residues: CASSPLAGGIETQYF. CDR3 sequence (DNA): TGTGCCAGCAGCCCATTAGCGGGAGGTATTGAGACCCAGTACTTC. The whole variable domain, remainder taken from reference TRBV7-9 and TRBJ2-5, is DTGVSQNPRHKITKRGQNVTFRCDPISEHNRLYWYRQTLGQGPEFLTYFQNEAQLEKSRLLSDRFSAERPKGSFSTLEIQRTEQGDSAMYLCASSPLAGGIETQYFGPGTRLLVL.